Sequencing of this T cell receptor beta chain was carried out in a study of T cell repertoires in cytomegalovirus infection. Points from the study as a whole: CMV-specific TCR beta clonotypes restricted by HLA-C dominated the ex vivo response.

Germline CDR1 and CDR2: DFQATT and SNEGSKA (reference sequence). The CDR3 has 13 amino acids. The ends were cut back, 3 bases at V and 1 base at J, with 9 bases in the middle. This clonotype turned up a few times. Its specificity is not known. TCRdb re-derived calls from the reads in MiXCR, one entry per CDR3 protein. The sample consists of hundreds of thousands of distinct CDR3 sequences, around a sixth of them appearing once. The TCR comes from a human donor in good health (CMV status not recorded). Some clones in this sample may be carry-over from other donors' samples. J is TRBJ1-1 and V is TRBV20-1; D uncertain. Material: PBMCs. The CDR3 region has the DNA TGCAGTGCTAGGTATCCTGCGAACACTGAAGCTTTCTTT. It codes for CSARYPANTEAFF.